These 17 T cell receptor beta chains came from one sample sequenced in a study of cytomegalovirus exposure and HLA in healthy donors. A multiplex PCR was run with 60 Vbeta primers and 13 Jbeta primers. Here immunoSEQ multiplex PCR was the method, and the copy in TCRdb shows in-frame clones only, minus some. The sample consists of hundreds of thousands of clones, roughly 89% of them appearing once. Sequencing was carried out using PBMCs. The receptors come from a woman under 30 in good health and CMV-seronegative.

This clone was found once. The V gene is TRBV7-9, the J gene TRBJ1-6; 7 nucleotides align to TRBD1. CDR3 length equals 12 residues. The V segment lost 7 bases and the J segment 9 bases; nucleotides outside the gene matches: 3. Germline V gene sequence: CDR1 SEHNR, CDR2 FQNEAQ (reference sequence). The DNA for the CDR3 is TGTGCCAGCACCGACAGGGTTTCACCCCTCCACTTT. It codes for CASTDRVSPLHF.

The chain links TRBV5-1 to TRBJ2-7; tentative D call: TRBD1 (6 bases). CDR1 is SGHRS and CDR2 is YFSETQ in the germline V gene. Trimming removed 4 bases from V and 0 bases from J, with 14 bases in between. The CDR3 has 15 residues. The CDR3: CASSPPQGRSYEQYF. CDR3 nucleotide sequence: TGCGCCAGCAGCCCCCCCCAGGGGCGCTCCTACGAGCAGTACTTC.

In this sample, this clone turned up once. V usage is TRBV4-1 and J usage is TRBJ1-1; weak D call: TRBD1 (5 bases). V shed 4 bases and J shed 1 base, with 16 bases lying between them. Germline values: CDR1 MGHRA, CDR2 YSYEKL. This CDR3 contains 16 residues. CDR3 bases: TGCGCCAGCAGCCCGACGGGGGGGGGAAGGAACACTGAAGCTTTCTTT. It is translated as CASSPTGGGRNTEAFF.

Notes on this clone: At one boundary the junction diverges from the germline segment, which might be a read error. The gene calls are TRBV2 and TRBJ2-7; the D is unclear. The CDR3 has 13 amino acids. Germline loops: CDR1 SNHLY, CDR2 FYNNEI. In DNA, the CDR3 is TGTGCAGCAGTCGGAGAGCCTGTCTACGAGCAGCACTTC. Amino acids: CAAVGEPVYEQHF.

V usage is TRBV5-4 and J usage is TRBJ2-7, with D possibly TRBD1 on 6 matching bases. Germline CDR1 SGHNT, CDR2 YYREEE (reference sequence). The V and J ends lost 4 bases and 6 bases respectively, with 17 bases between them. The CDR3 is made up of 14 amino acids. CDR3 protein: CASSEVTGMGEQYF. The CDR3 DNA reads TGTGCCAGCAGCGAGGTAACAGGGATGGGCGAGCAGTACTTC.

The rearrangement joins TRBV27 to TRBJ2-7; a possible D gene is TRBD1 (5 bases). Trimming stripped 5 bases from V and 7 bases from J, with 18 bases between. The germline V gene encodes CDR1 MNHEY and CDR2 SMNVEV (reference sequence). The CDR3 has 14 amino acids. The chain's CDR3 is CASSPAPQGWEQYF. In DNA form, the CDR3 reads TGTGCCAGCAGTCCGGCCCCGCAGGGTTGGGAGCAGTACTTC.

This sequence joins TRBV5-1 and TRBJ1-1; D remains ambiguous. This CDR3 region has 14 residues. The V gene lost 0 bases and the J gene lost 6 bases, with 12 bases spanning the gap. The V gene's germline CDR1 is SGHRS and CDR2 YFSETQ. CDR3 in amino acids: CASSLVTAPAEAFF. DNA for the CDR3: TGCGCCAGCAGCTTGGTCACAGCACCCGCTGAAGCTTTCTTT. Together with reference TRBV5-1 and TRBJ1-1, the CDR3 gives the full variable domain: KAGVTQTPRYLIKTRGQQVTLSCSPISGHRSVSWYQQTPGQGLQFLFEYFSETQRNKGNFPGRFSGRQFSNSRSEMNVSTLELGDSALYLCASSLVTAPAEAFFGQGTRLTVV.

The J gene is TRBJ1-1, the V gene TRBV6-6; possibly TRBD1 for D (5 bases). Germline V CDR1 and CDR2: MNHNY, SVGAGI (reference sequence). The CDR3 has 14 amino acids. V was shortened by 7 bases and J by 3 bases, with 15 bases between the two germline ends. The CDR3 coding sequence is TGTGCCAGCACCTACACGGGGGGAGACACTGAAGCTTTCTTT. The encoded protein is CASTYTGGDTEAFF.

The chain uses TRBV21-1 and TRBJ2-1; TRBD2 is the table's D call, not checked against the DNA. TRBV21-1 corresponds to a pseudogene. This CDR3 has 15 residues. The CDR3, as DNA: TGTGCCAGCATCGAACCTAGCGGGAGGAGGGGTGAGCAGTTCTTC. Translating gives CASIEPSGRRGEQFF.

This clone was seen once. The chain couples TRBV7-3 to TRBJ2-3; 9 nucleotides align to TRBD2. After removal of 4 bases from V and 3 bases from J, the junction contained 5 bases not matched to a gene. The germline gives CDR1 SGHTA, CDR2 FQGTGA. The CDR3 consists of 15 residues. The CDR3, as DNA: TGTGCCAGCAGCTCCGGACTAGCGATGACAGATACGCAGTATTTT. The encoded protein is CASSSGLAMTDTQYF.

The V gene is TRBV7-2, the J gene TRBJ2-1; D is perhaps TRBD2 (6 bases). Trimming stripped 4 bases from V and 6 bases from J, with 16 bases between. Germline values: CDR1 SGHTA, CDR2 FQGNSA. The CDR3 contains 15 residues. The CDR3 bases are TGTGCCAGCAGCTCCACCCGGGGGTCGAGCAATGAGCAGTTCTTC. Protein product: CASSSTRGSSNEQFF.

The CDR3 loop is CASSYRGGASGGSETQYF. CDR3 DNA: TGCGCCAGCAGCTACCGGGGTGGGGCTAGCGGGGGTTCGGAGACCCAGTACTTC. V and J are TRBV4-1 and TRBJ2-5, with 10 bases aligning to TRBD2. The CDR3 loop spans 18 amino acids. The germline gives CDR1 MGHRA, CDR2 YSYEKL. V lost 5 bases, J lost 5 bases, and 17 bases stayed unmatched.

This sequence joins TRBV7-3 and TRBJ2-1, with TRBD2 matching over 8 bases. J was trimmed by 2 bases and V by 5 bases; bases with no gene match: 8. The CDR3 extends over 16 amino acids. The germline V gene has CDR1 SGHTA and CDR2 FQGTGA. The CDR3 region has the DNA TGTGCCAGCAGCCAGACCGGGACTAGTCCCTACAATGAGCAGTTCTTC. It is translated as CASSQTGTSPYNEQFF.

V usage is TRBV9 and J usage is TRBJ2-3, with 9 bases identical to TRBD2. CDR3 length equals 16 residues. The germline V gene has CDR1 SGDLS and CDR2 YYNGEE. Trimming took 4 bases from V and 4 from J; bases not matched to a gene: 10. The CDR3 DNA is TGTGCCAGCAGCTTCCCAGCGGGGGGTGGGGCAGATACGCAGTATTTT. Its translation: CASSFPAGGGADTQYF.

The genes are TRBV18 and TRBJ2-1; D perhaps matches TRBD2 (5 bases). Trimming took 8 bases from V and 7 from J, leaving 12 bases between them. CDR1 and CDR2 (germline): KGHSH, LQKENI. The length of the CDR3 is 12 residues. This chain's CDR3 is CASANSGNEQFF. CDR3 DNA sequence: TGTGCCAGCGCCAACTCGGGAAATGAGCAGTTCTTC.

The CDR3 DNA is TGTGCCAGCAGCTTCCAGCGGGGGGGCTCCCATACGCAGTATTTT. It yields the protein CASSFQRGGSHTQYF. The V gene is TRBV7-9, the J gene TRBJ2-3; 10 nucleotides align to TRBD2. Unmatched junction bases numbered 7, after V lost 3 bases and J lost 7 bases. The CDR3 runs 15 residues. Germline CDR1 reads SEHNR; CDR2 reads FQNEAQ (reference sequence).

As DNA, the CDR3 is TGTGCCAGAAGCAGACCTGCCGGAGTAAACACCGGGGAGCTGTTTTTT. It codes for CARSRPAGVNTGELFF. The V gene is TRBV5-3, the J gene TRBJ2-2; D gene ambiguous. TRBV5-3 is marked as an open reading frame, function uncertain. The CDR3 has 16 amino acids. Trimming removed 4 bases at V and 2 bases at J, with 15 bases between.